The 24 T cell receptor beta chains given below trace back to one sample, sequenced in a study of control samples from healthy donors and cancer patients. TCRdb's copy holds only in-frame clones and misses some; the assay was immunoSEQ multiplex PCR. The sample has about 150,000 clones, about nine tenths seen once. The sequenced sample was blood. All receptors come from a man aged 30-40 years in good health.

The gene calls are TRBV5-4 and TRBJ2-7; possible D gene TRBD2, 6 bases. This CDR3 region has 15 residues. V lost 5 bases and J 0 bases, leaving 15 bases between the germline ends. Germline V gives CDR1 SGHNT, CDR2 YYREEE (reference sequence). The CDR3 nucleotides are TGTGCCAGCAGTCTAGCAGCGGGCTTCTCCTACGAGCAGTACTTC. Amino acids: CASSLAAGFSYEQYF.

The gene calls are TRBV6-2 or TRBV6-3 and TRBJ1-1, with TRBD1 matching over 10 bases. V lost 5 bases to trimming and J lost 1 base; unmatched junction nucleotides: 4. Germline V gives CDR1 MNHEY, CDR2 SVGEGT. The CDR3 covers 15 residues. CDR3 protein: CASSDGQGGNTEAFF. The CDR3 DNA is TGTGCCAGCAGTGACGGACAGGGGGGGAACACTGAAGCTTTCTTT.

This clone was observed once. This chain joins TRBV7-2 and TRBJ2-1; 7 bases agree with TRBD2. This CDR3 is 16 amino acids long. Germline V lookup: CDR1 SGHTA, CDR2 FQGNSA. With 5 bases clipped from V and 1 base from J, the junction kept 8 bases outside the gene matches. This chain's CDR3 is CASSPGGANSYNEQFF. In DNA form, the CDR3 reads TGTGCCAGCAGCCCGGGGGGAGCGAATTCCTACAATGAGCAGTTCTTC. The variable domain in full, completed from reference TRBV7-2 and TRBJ2-1, reads GAGVSQSPSNKVTEKGKDVELRCDPISGHTALYWYRQSLGQGLEFLIYFQGNSAPDKSGLPSDRFSAERTGGSVSTLTIQRTQQEDSAVYLCASSPGGANSYNEQFFGPGTRLTVL.

This clone was seen only once. The V and J genes are TRBV5-6 and TRBJ1-4; D is ambiguous. Trimming stripped 0 bases from V and 7 bases from J, with 10 bases between. The CDR3 length is 14 residues. Germline CDR1 and CDR2: SGHDT and YYEEEE. The chain's CDR3 is CASSLGGYGEKLFF. DNA for the CDR3: TGTGCCAGCAGCTTGGGGGGTTATGGTGAAAAACTGTTTTTT.

The V call is TRBV21-1, the J call TRBJ2-7; TRBD2 is the table's D call, not checked against the DNA. TRBV21-1 is annotated as a pseudogene. The length of the CDR3 is 15 residues. The CDR3, as DNA: TGTGCCAGCAGCCATGCGGGAGGGCCGACCTACGAGCAGTACTTC. Translated, it gives CASSHAGGPTYEQYF.

The gene calls are TRBV6-5 and TRBJ2-1; D gene uncertain. The germline CDR1 and CDR2 sequences are MNHEY and SVGAGI. Trimming pared 6 bases from V and 7 bases from J, leaving 16 bases between. This CDR3 spans 14 amino acids. The CDR3 here is CASRRAGLNNEQFF. The DNA for the CDR3 is TGTGCCAGCAGGCGAGCAGGTCTTAATAATGAGCAGTTCTTC.

The chain's CDR3 is CASSYRDRVFGTQYF. In nucleotides, the CDR3 is TGTGCCAGCAGTTACCGGGACAGGGTGTTTGGTACGCAGTATTTT. The chain couples TRBV5-8 to TRBJ2-3; 9 bases map to TRBD1. Per the germline V gene, CDR1 is SGHTS and CDR2 is YDEGEE. The trim removed 5 bases at V and 8 bases at J, leaving 12 bases unmatched. The CDR3 length is 15 residues.

The V gene is TRBV2, the J gene TRBJ2-2; 10 bases are a match to TRBD2. With V trimmed by 6 bases and J by 8 bases, 9 bases remained unmatched. Looked up from germline, CDR1 is SNHLY and CDR2 is FYNNEI. The CDR3 consists of 15 residues. CDR3 protein: CASSASGSGIGELFF. CDR3 bases: TGTGCCAGCAGCGCTAGCGGGAGTGGGATAGGGGAGCTGTTTTTT. Based on the CDR3 plus reference TRBV2 and TRBJ2-2, the full variable domain is EPEVTQTPSHQVTQMGQEVILRCVPISNHLYFYWYRQILGQKVEFLVSFYNNEISEKSEIFDDQFSVERPDGSNFTLKIRSTKLEDSAMYFCASSASGSGIGELFFGEGSRLTVL.

The V gene is TRBV19, the J gene TRBJ2-7, with D uncertain. Germline-derived CDR1 and CDR2 are LNHDA and SQIVND (reference sequence). V was pared by 5 bases and J by 1 base, with 12 bases between. There are 14 residues in the CDR3. This CDR3 reads CASSFAPSSYEQYF. The DNA of the CDR3 is TGTGCCAGTAGTTTCGCTCCCAGTTCCTACGAGCAGTACTTC. Based on the CDR3 plus reference TRBV19 and TRBJ2-7, the full variable domain is DGGITQSPKYLFRKEGQNVTLSCEQNLNHDAMYWYRQDPGQGLRLIYYSQIVNDFQKGDIAEGYSVSREKKESFPLTVTSAQKNPTAFYLCASSFAPSSYEQYFGPGTRLTVT.

The chain has TRBV24-1 and TRBJ1-1, with D possibly being TRBD1 (5 bases). This CDR3 region has 14 residues. Germline CDR1 KGHDR, CDR2 SFDVKD. Trimming took 8 bases from V and 0 from J, leaving 12 bases between them. The CDR3: CATKGPGMNTEAFF. CDR3 in DNA: TGTGCCACCAAGGGGCCCGGAATGAACACTGAAGCTTTCTTT.

In its sample, this clone was seen a few times. The chain couples TRBV25-1 to TRBJ1-3, with 10 bases lining up with TRBD1. CDR1 and CDR2 from the germline V gene are MGHDK and SYGVNS. There are 16 residues in the CDR3. V was pared by 3 bases and J by 2 bases, with 4 bases of the junction left unmatched. The CDR3 protein is CASSDGQGGPGNTIYF. CDR3 in DNA: TGTGCCAGCAGTGACGGACAGGGGGGTCCTGGAAACACCATATATTTT.

This clone was observed a handful of times. This rearrangement joins TRBV19 to TRBJ1-6, with D tentatively TRBD1 (5 bases). This CDR3 has 16 residues. Germline V gene data show CDR1 as LNHDA and CDR2 as SQIVND (reference sequence). V dropped 4 bases and J dropped 0 bases, with 10 bases sitting between them. CDR3 sequence reads: CASSTRGSSYNSPLHF. CDR3 nucleotides: TGTGCCAGTAGTACACGGGGGAGCTCCTATAATTCACCCCTCCACTTT.

On this clone: Other DNA sequences in this specimen translate into the identical CDR3. In DNA, the CDR3 is TGTGCCAGCAGCTCCCCGTTAAATGAGCAGTTCTTC. The encoded protein is CASSSPLNEQFF. This rearrangement joins TRBV3-1 (or the pseudogene TRBV3-2) to TRBJ2-1; D gene uncertain. The germline V gene has CDR1 LGHDT and CDR2 YNNKEL (reference sequence). The V and J ends lost 5 bases and 7 bases respectively, with 9 bases between them. The CDR3 spans 12 residues.

A few counts support this clone. The rearrangement uses TRBV7-8 and TRBJ1-1; TRBD1 might be the D (5 bases). Trimming removed 5 bases from V and 3 bases from J, with 10 bases in between. The CDR3 runs 13 residues. Germline lookup yields CDR1 SGHVS and CDR2 FQNEAQ. CDR3 bases: TGTGCCAGCAGCGGCATGGGGGACACTGAAGCTTTCTTT. It specifies CASSGMGDTEAFF.

This chain joins TRBV19 and TRBJ2-7; D tentatively fits TRBD1 or TRBD2 (6 bases each). This CDR3 contains 14 residues. V lost 0 bases to trimming and J lost 5 bases, with 11 bases between them. CDR1 and CDR2 from the germline V gene are LNHDA and SQIVND (reference sequence). The CDR3 here is CASSIEAGEDEQYF. The CDR3 region has the DNA TGTGCCAGTAGTATAGAGGCAGGGGAGGACGAGCAGTACTTC.

The chain links TRBV3-1 (or the pseudogene TRBV3-2) to TRBJ1-3, with D possibly TRBD1 on 5 matching bases. The CDR3 has 17 amino acids. Germline V lookup: CDR1 LGHDT, CDR2 YNNKEL (reference sequence). V was cut by 0 bases and J by 0 bases, with 12 bases left in between. The CDR3 DNA sequence: TGTGCCAGCAGCCAAGATGGGGACGGAGCCTCTGGAAACACCATATATTTT. It translates to CASSQDGDGASGNTIYF.

The chain employs TRBV19 and TRBJ1-6, with D perhaps TRBD1 (5 bases). V gave up 7 bases and J gave up 0 bases, with 19 bases separating them. Germline V gene lookup returns CDR1 LNHDA and CDR2 SQIVND (reference sequence). There are 18 residues in the CDR3. The CDR3 region is CASKKKGRGSSYNSPLHF. The CDR3 DNA reads as TGTGCCAGTAAGAAGAAGGGGCGCGGGAGCTCCTATAATTCACCCCTCCACTTT.

The CDR3 DNA is TGCGCCAGCAGCTGGGGGACAGGGGGTAATCAGCCCCAGCATTTT. This encodes CASSWGTGGNQPQHF. The chain recombines TRBV5-1 with TRBJ1-5, with 11 bases aligning to TRBD1. After removal of 3 bases from V and 4 bases from J, the junction contained 3 bases not matched to a gene. Germline values: CDR1 SGHRS, CDR2 YFSETQ. The CDR3 is made up of 15 amino acids. Together with reference TRBV5-1 and TRBJ1-5, the CDR3 gives the full variable domain: KAGVTQTPRYLIKTRGQQVTLSCSPISGHRSVSWYQQTPGQGLQFLFEYFSETQRNKGNFPGRFSGRQFSNSRSEMNVSTLELGDSALYLCASSWGTGGNQPQHFGDGTRLSIL.

V is TRBV5-1 and J is TRBJ2-3; maybe TRBD1 (6 bases). Trimming removed 4 bases at V and 6 bases at J, with 12 bases between. The CDR3 sequence is 13 residues long. CDR1 is SGHRS and CDR2 is YFSETQ in the germline V gene. CDR3 sequence reads: CASSQGQTDTQYF. The CDR3 bases are TGCGCCAGCAGCCAAGGACAGACCGATACGCAGTATTTT. Supplemented by reference TRBV5-1 and TRBJ2-3, the full variable domain reads KAGVTQTPRYLIKTRGQQVTLSCSPISGHRSVSWYQQTPGQGLQFLFEYFSETQRNKGNFPGRFSGRQFSNSRSEMNVSTLELGDSALYLCASSQGQTDTQYFGPGTRLTVL.

The J gene is TRBJ1-2, the V gene TRBV7-9, with D hard to call. This CDR3 is built from 15 residues. Germline V gene lookup returns CDR1 SEHNR and CDR2 FQNEAQ (reference sequence). Between the trimmed V and J ends, which lost 3 bases and 4 bases, there was a span of 15 bases. The CDR3 DNA follows: TGTGCCAGCAGCTTTCCCTCGGAGGGTACCTATGGCTACACCTTC. Translating gives CASSFPSEGTYGYTF.

The chain couples TRBV4-1 to TRBJ2-1, with 10 positions matching TRBD2. The germline V gene encodes CDR1 MGHRA and CDR2 YSYEKL. The ends lost 0 bases at V and 0 bases at J; junction bases unmatched: 2. The CDR3 covers 17 residues. CDR3 sequence: CASSQDASGSSYNEQFF. In nucleotides, the CDR3 is TGCGCCAGCAGCCAAGATGCTAGCGGGAGCTCCTACAATGAGCAGTTCTTC.

This rearrangement joins TRBV9 to TRBJ2-5; 8 bases match TRBD1. V was clipped by 3 bases and J by 2 bases; unmatched bases: 9. The CDR3 covers 16 residues. Germline V gene data show CDR1 as SGDLS and CDR2 as YYNGEE. The DNA for the CDR3 is TGTGCCAGCAGCGCCCCCGGCAGGGGGCGGCAAGAGACCCAGTACTTC. Translation: CASSAPGRGRQETQYF. Combining the CDR3 with reference TRBV9 and TRBJ2-5 gives the whole variable domain DSGVTQTPKHLITATGQRVTLRCSPRSGDLSVYWYQQSLDQGLQFLIQYYNGEERAKGNILERFSAQQFPDLHSELNLSSLELGDSALYFCASSAPGRGRQETQYFGPGTRLLVL.

The chain carries TRBV7-2 and TRBJ2-7, with D perhaps TRBD2 (5 bases). The length of the CDR3 is 14 residues. V lost 1 base and J lost 7, with 14 bases in between. CDR1 is SGHTA, CDR2 FQGNSA, per germline. CDR3 sequence (DNA): TGTGCCAGCAGCTTAGTTCGGCTAGCCGATGAGCAGTACTTC. It yields the protein CASSLVRLADEQYF.

In nucleotides, the CDR3 is TGTGCCAGCAGCTTGAGCGAGGCTGGGGCCAACGTCCTGACTTTC. It yields the protein CASSLSEAGANVLTF. J is TRBJ2-6 and V is TRBV11-2; no reliable D call. Germline CDR1 SGHAT, CDR2 FQNNGV. The CDR3 spans 15 residues. V was cut by 3 bases and J by 2 bases, with 8 bases left in between.